The rows below give T cell receptor beta chains drawn from one sample of a study of T cell responses to AZD1222 COVID-19 vaccine. Libraries were prepared by immunoSEQ multiplex PCR; TCRdb keeps only in-frame clonotypes and omits some of them. In the table there are about 120,000 clones, more than 75% of which are singletons. The specimen was peripheral blood, collected on day 0 of AZD1222 vaccination. The receptor source for this set is an adult in good health. The CDR3 runs from the conserved cysteine through the conserved F or W.

j_call,v_call,cdr3_length,cdr3_aa
TRBJ1-2,TRBV19,14,CASLKGDRDYGYTF
TRBJ1-1,TRBV6-5,12,CASSAGDTEAFF
TRBJ2-5,TRBV5-7,13,CASSRGGPETQYF
TRBJ1-1,TRBV2,13,CASSEALQPEAFF
TRBJ2-3,TRBV10-3,15,CAIREQDSQGDTQYF
TRBJ1-1,TRBV5-1,16,CASKGSLTTLNTEAFF
TRBJ2-7,TRBV12-3/TRBV12-4,13,CASSFSQNYEQYF
TRBJ1-1,TRBV12-3/TRBV12-4,13,CASSLREPSEAFF
TRBJ2-7,TRBV9,13,CGSGISGRSEQYF
TRBJ2-2,TRBV7-9,17,CASSFPLSGVNTGELFF
TRBJ1-1,TRBV27,15,CASSLEGAPATEAFF
TRBJ1-2,TRBV19,13,CASSIPWDRAATF
TRBJ1-4,TRBV11-2,15,CASSPHIGGVEKLFF
TRBJ1-2,TRBV20-1,13,CSASDDRNYGYTF
TRBJ2-7,TRBV3-1/TRBV3-2,17,CASSQAFTGPARDEQYF
TRBJ1-2,TRBV5-6,16,CASSFEAVGGVFGYTF